Each of the 5 T cell receptor beta chains below was sequenced from the same sample in a study of low-dose radiotherapy and immunotherapy resistance in tumors. Primers used for first-strand cDNA, a TRAV- and TRBV-specific set, covered both alpha and beta chains. The TCRs were subjected to amplification over about 19 PCR cycles employing a constant-region primer in conjunction with a V-primer adapter. TCRdb independently ran MiXCR on the reads; one entry per CDR3 protein. The table includes around 79,000 distinct CDR3 sequences, 15% to 20% detected once. The time point is: before trial treatment. This specimen consisted of PBMCs, obtained before treatment. These receptors all stem from a male donor with prostate cancer.

The sample holds many counts of this clonotype. V gene TRBV7-3 combines with J gene TRBJ2-2, with 8 bases fitting TRBD1. The CDR3 has 16 amino acids. V shed 5 bases, J shed 1 base, and the junction held 6 bases outside the gene matches. In germline, CDR1 is SGHTA, CDR2 FQGTGA. CDR3 residues: CASSPAGTGNTGELFF. In DNA form, the CDR3 reads TGTGCCAGCAGCCCGGCCGGGACAGGGAACACCGGGGAGCTGTTTTTT.

Remarks on this clonotype: This could be a read error, since a much larger clone is one nucleotide away. The CDR3 nucleotides are TGTGCCAGATCCAGAGAGACCCAGTACTTC. It encodes CARSRETQYF. V usage is TRBV6-2 or TRBV6-3 and J usage is TRBJ2-5; D gene uncertain. CDR3 size: 10 residues. Trimming pared 9 bases from V and 4 bases from J, leaving 6 bases between. CDR1 and CDR2 from the germline V gene are MNHEY and SVGEGT.

This clonotype was recorded many times. This chain uses TRBV28 with TRBJ2-4, with a tentative D call TRBD1 (6 bases). CDR3 size: 13 residues. V gave up 7 bases and J gave up 5 bases, with 12 bases separating them. From germline, CDR1 is MDHEN and CDR2 SYDVKM. CDR3 in amino acids: CASKLYRENIQYF. The CDR3 coding sequence is TGTGCCAGCAAATTATACAGGGAAAACATTCAGTACTTC.

The chain has TRBV7-3 and TRBJ2-1; 11 bases fit TRBD2. The CDR3 extends over 15 amino acids. Germline V gene sequence: CDR1 SGHTA, CDR2 FQGTGA. With V trimmed by 5 bases and J by 9 bases, 9 bases remained unmatched. The CDR3 is CASSVLAGGLGEQFF. CDR3 in DNA: TGTGCCAGCAGCGTTCTAGCGGGAGGACTCGGTGAGCAGTTCTTC.

This clonotype was recorded many times. The chain links TRBV2 to TRBJ2-1; TRBD2 is a possible D gene (7 bases). CDR3 length equals 15 residues. V lost 7 bases, J lost 5 bases, and 18 bases lay in between. Germline V lookup: CDR1 SNHLY, CDR2 FYNNEI. The CDR3 is CASTEGGATNNEQFF. CDR3 DNA: TGTGCCAGCACCGAGGGGGGGGCGACAAACAATGAGCAGTTCTTC.